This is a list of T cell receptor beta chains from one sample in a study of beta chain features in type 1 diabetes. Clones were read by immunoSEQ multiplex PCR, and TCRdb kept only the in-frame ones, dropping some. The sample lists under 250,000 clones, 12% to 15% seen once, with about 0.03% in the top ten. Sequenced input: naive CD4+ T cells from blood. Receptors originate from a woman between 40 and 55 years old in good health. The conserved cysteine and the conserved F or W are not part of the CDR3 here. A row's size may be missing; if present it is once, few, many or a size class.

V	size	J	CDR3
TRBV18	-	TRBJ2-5	ASSPPARGQETQY
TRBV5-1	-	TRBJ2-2	ASSLDMNTGELF
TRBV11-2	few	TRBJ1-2	ASSVWEHTNYGYT
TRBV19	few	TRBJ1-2	ASSMTGQASSNYGYT
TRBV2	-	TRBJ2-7	ATVSSRRVGYEQY
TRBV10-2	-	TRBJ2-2	ASAASPLNTGELF
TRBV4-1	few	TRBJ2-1	ASSFLGARSYNEQF
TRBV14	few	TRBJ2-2	ASSQVRGVGELF
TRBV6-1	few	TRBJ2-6	ASRPTGSGANVLT
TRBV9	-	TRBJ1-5	ASSPRPVNQPQH
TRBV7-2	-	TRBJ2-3	ASSLLGGPDTQY
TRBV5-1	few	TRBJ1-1	ASSLGDGGLNTEAF
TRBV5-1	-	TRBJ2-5	ASSPWGSGSGETQY
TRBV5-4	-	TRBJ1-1	ASSLVNTEAF
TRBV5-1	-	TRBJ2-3	ASSRTGSTDTQY
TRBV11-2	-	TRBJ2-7	ASSSDRLSYEQY
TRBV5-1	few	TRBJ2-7	ASSQDRYEQY
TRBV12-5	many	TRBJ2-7	ASGPGTSGYEQY
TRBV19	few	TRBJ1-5	ASTLRDTLGNQPQH
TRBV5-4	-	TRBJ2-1	ASSSGTGTYNEQF
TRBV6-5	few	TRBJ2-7	ASSRVRGFAYEQY
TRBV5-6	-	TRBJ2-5	ASSYRDSQETQY
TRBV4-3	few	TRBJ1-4	ASSQDPWGEKLF
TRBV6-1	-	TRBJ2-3	ASRSSSGGADTQY
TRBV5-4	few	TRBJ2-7	ASSRDVVVGSYEQY
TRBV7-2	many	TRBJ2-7	ASSKGTGNYLRGQY
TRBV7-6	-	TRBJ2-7	ASSLFAGPVRAYEQY
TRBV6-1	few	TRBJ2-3	ASSDRGGGTDTQY
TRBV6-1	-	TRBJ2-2	ASPGYTGELF
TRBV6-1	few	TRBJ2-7	ASRVSGEQY
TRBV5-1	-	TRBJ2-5	ASSLSFAGETQY
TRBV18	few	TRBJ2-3	ASSPGTSGGVDTQY
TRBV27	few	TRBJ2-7	ASSSRLAGAYEQY
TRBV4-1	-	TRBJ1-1	ASSRGPMNTEAF
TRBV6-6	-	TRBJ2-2	ASSPPGSGELF
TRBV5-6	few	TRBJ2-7	ASSLAVRWYEQY
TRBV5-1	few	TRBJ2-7	ASSPVGRAPDEQY
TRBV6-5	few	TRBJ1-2	ATNYYGYT
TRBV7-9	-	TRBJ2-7	ASSDELAGDYEQY
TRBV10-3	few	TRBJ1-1	AISATGPFNTEAF
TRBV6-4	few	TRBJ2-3	ASSTQGGADTQY
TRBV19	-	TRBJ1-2	ASSTYDRGVNYGYT
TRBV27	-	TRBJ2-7	ARQGRYEQY
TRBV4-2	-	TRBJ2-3	ASSQVVLAGGADTQY
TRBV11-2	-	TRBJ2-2	ASSTRQGGELF
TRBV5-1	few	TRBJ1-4	ASRRNTGTGTMANEKLF